This TCR beta chain was recorded in a study of Ad26.COV2.S vaccination and SARS-CoV-2 variants. Study-level background: Intramuscular Ad26.COV2.S doses were given once or twice, 56 days apart.

Treatment given: around 19 received Ad26.COV2.S at low or high dose, single or two shots; several received placebo; per-sample allocation not given. Sampling was done on day 63 after the first vaccine or placebo injection. An Ad26 vector that expressed Wuhan-strain SARS-CoV-2 spike constituted the vaccine. The assay was immunoSEQ multiplex PCR, and TCRdb's table has in-frame clones only and misses some. The sample gives around 450,000 clones, roughly 89% of which show up once; just over 2.5% is in the top ten. Study-wide points: Quantification of TCR breadth and depth may have yielded underestimates of total T cell responses.

V lost 5 bases to trimming and J lost 5 bases; unmatched junction nucleotides: 6. The CDR3 is made up of 14 amino acids. Per the germline V gene, CDR1 is SGHAT and CDR2 is FQDESV (reference sequence). Turning to this clone: Antigen unknown.

J is TRBJ2-7 and V is TRBV11-1; 10 nucleotides line up with TRBD1. Specimen: peripheral blood, collected in a trial of Ad26.COV2.S vaccine versus placebo. This TCR derives from a person aged 18-60 years who received the Ad26.COV2.S COVID-19 vaccine or a placebo. The CDR3 nucleotides read TGTGCCAGCAGCGACAGGGGGCGCATCAACGAGCAGTACTTC. It is translated as CASSDRGRINEQYF. The full variable domain, completed using reference TRBV11-1 and TRBJ2-7, is EAEVAQSPRYKITEKSQAVAFWCDPISGHATLYWYRQILGQGPELLVQFQDESVVDDSQLPKDRFSAERLKGVDSTLKIQPAELGDSAMYLCASSDRGRINEQYFGPGTRLTVT.